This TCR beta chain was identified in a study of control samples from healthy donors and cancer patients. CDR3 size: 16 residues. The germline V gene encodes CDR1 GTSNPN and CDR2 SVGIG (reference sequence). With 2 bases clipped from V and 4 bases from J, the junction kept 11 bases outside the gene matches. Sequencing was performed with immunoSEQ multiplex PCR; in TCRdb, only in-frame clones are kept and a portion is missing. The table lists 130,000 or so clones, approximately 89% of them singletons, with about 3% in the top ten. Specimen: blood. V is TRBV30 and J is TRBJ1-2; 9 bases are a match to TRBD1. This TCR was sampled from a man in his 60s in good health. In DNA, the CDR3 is TGTGCCTGGAGTACACAGGGGGCGCTGGGGTTCTATGGCTACACCTTC. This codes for CAWSTQGALGFYGYTF.